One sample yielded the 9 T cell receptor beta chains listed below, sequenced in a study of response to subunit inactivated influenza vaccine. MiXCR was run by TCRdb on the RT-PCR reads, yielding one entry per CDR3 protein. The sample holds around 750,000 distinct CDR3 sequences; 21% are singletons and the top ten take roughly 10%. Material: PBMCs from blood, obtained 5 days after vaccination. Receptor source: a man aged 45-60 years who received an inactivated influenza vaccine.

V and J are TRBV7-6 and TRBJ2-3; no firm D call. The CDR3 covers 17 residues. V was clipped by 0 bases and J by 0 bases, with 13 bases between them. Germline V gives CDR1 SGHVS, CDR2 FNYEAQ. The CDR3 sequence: CASSLAVPPLSTDTQYF. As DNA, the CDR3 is TGTGCCAGCAGCTTAGCGGTCCCCCCCCTTAGCACAGATACGCAGTATTTT.

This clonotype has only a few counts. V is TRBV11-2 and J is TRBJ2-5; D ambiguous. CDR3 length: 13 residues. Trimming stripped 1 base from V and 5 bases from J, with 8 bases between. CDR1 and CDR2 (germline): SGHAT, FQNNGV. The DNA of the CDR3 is TGTGCCAGCAGCTTAGCCCCCCCTGAGACCCAGTACTTC. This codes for CASSLAPPETQYF.

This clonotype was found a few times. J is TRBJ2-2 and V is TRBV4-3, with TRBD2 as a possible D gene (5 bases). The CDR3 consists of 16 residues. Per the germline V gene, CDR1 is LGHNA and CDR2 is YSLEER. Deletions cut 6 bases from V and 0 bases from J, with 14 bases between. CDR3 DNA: TGCGCCAGCAGACGCGGGCAGGAGCCGAACACCGGGGAGCTGTTTTTT. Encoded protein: CASRRGQEPNTGELFF.

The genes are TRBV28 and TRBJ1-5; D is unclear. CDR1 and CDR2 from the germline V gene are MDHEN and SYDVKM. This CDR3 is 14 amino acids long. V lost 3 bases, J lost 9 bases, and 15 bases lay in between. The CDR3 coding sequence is TGTGCCAGCAGTTTTAATCGGGCCATGCGGCCCCAGCATTTT. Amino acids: CASSFNRAMRPQHF.

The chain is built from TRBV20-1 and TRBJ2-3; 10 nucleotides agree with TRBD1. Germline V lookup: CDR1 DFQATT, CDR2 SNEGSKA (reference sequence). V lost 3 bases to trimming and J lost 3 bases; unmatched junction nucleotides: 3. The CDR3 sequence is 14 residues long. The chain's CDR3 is CSASGTGATDTQYF. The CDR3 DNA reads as TGCAGTGCTAGTGGGACAGGGGCAACAGATACGCAGTATTTT.

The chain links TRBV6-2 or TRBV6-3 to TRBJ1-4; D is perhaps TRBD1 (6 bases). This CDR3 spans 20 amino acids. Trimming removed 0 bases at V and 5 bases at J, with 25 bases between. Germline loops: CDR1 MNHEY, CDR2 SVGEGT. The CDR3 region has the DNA TGTGCCAGCAGTTACTCCACCTTCCGGGACACCTTAGAACTGAATGAAAAACTGTTTTTT. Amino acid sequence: CASSYSTFRDTLELNEKLFF.

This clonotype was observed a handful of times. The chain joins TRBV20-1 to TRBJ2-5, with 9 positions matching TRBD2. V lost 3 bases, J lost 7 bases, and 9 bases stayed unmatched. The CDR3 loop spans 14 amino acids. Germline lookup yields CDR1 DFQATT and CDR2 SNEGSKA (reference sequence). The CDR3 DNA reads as TGCAGTGCTAGTGAAAGCGGGGGGCAGGTGACCCAGTACTTC. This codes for CSASESGGQVTQYF.

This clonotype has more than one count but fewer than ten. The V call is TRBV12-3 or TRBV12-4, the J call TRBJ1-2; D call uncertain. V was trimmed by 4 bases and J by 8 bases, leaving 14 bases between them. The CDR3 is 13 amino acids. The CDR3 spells CASSSSPGGGYTF. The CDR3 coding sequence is TGTGCCAGCAGTTCCTCGCCCGGCGGAGGCTACACCTTC.

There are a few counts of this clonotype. Here the CDR3 reads CSVEVGRGGTEAFF. CDR3 sequence (DNA): TGCAGCGTTGAAGTGGGGCGGGGAGGCACTGAAGCTTTCTTT. The chain recombines TRBV29-1 with TRBJ1-1; maybe TRBD1 (5 bases). The CDR3 has 14 amino acids. Germline V CDR1 and CDR2: SQVTM, ANQGSEA. V dropped 1 base and J dropped 4 bases, with 13 bases sitting between them.